The subject of this entry is one T cell receptor beta chain. The record originates from a study of blood T cell repertoires in COVID-19. Study at large: The United States, Italy and Spain were the sources of the acute and convalescent COVID-19 samples. In each case, the material was cDNA or gDNA derived from T cells, B-cell-depleted T cells, or PBMCs.

Repertoires were generated with immunoSEQ multiplex PCR, while TCRdb's copy carries only in-frame clones and drops some. Of roughly 290,000 clones listed, around 87% were seen once; the top ten hold around 8%. V dropped 5 bases and J dropped 9 bases, with 11 bases sitting between them. The CDR3 runs 13 residues. Germline V gene data show CDR1 as SNHLY and CDR2 as FYNNEI. The chain has TRBV2 and TRBJ1-6; D is unresolved. Sequencing was carried out using peripheral blood. The receptor was isolated from a woman between 50 and 59 years old who had recovered from COVID-19. The DNA for the CDR3 is TGTGCCAGCAGTCCCCTAGACGGTTCACCCCTCCACTTT. Encoded protein: CASSPLDGSPLHF.